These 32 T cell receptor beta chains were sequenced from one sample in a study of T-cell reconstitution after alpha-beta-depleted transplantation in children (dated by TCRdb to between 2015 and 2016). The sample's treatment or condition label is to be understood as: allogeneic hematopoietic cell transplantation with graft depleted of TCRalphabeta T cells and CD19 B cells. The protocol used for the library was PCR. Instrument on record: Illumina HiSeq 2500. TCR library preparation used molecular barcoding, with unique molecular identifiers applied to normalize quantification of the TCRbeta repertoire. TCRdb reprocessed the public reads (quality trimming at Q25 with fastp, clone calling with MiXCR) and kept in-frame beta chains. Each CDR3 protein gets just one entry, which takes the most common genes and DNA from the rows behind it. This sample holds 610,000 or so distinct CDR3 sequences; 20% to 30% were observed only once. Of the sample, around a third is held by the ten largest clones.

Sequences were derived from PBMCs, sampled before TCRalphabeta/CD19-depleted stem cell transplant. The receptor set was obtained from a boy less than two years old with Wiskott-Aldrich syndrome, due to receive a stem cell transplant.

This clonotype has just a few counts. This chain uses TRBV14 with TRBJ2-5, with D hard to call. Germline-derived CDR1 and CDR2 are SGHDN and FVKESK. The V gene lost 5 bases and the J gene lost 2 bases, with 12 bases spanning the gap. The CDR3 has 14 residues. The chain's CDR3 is CASSMRTVQETQYF. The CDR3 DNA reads TGTGCCAGCAGCATGAGAACGGTTCAAGAGACCCAGTACTTC.

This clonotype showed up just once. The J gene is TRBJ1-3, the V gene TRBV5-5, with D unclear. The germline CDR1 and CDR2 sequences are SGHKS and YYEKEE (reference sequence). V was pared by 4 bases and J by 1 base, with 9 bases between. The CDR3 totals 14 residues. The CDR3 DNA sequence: TGTGCCAGCAGCCCACTGGCATCTGGAAACACCATATATTTT. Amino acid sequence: CASSPLASGNTIYF.

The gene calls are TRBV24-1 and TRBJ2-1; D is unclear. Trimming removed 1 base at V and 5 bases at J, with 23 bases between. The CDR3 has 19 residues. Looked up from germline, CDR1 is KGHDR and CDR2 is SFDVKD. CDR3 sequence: CATSDFRHSGILKDNEQFF. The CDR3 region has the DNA TGTGCCACCAGTGATTTTAGGCACAGTGGCATTCTTAAAGACAATGAGCAGTTCTTC.

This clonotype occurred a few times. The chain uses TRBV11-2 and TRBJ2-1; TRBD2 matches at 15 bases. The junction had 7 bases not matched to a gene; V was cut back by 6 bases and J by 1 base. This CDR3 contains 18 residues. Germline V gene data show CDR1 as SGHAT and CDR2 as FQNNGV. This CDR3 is CASRAGTSGRNSYNEQFF. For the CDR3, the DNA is TGTGCCAGCAGAGCCGGGACTAGCGGGAGGAATTCCTACAATGAGCAGTTCTTC.

CDR3 nucleotides: TGCAGTGCTAGAGTTTTAAGCCTAAATTCACCCCTCCACTTT. Its translation: CSARVLSLNSPLHF. This chain joins TRBV20-1 and TRBJ1-6; D unresolved. The CDR3 loop spans 14 amino acids. In germline, CDR1 is DFQATT, CDR2 SNEGSKA (reference sequence). V gave up 1 base and J gave up 7 bases, with 11 bases separating them.

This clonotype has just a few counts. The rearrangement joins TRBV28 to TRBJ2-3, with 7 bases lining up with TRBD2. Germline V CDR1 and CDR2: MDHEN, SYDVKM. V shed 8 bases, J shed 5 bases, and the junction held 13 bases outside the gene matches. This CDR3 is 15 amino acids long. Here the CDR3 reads CASVSYGGIEDTQYF. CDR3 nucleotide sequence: TGTGCCAGCGTCTCATACGGGGGGATCGAAGATACGCAGTATTTT.

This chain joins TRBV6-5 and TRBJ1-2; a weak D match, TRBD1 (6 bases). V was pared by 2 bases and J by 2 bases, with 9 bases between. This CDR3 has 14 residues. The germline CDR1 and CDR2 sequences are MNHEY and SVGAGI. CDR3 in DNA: TGTGCCAGCAGTTACGGTACAGGGAACTATGGCTACACCTTC. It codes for CASSYGTGNYGYTF.

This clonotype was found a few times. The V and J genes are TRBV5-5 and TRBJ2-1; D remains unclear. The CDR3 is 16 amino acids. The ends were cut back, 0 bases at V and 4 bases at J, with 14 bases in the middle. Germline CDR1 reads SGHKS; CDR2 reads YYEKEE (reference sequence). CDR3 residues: CASSLVAGFLYNEQFF. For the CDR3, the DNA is TGTGCCAGCAGCTTGGTAGCCGGATTTCTTTACAATGAGCAGTTCTTC.

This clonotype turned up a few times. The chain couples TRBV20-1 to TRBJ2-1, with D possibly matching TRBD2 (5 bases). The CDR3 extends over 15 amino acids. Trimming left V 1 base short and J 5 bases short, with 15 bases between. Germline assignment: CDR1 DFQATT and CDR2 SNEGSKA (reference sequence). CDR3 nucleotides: TGCAGTGCTAGAGCACAGAATACTAGGCACAATGAGCAGTTCTTC. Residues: CSARAQNTRHNEQFF.

CDR3 loop: CASRPGTSVSYEQYF. In DNA, the CDR3 is TGCGCCAGCAGACCCGGGACTAGCGTTTCCTACGAGCAGTACTTC. The chain has TRBV5-1 and TRBJ2-7; 10 nucleotides align to TRBD2. V lost 5 bases, J lost 1 base, and 6 bases stayed unmatched. The germline gives CDR1 SGHRS, CDR2 YFSETQ. CDR3 length equals 15 residues.

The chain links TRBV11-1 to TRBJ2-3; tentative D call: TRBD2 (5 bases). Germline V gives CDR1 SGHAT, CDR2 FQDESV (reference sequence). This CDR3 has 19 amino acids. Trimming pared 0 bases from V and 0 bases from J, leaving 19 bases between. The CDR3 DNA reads TGTGCCAGCAGCTTAGCGCTAAGGACTGGACCAACTAGCACAGATACGCAGTATTTT. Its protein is CASSLALRTGPTSTDTQYF. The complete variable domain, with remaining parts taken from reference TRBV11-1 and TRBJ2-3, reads EAEVAQSPRYKITEKSQAVAFWCDPISGHATLYWYRQILGQGPELLVQFQDESVVDDSQLPKDRFSAERLKGVDSTLKIQPAELGDSAMYLCASSLALRTGPTSTDTQYFGPGTRLTVL.

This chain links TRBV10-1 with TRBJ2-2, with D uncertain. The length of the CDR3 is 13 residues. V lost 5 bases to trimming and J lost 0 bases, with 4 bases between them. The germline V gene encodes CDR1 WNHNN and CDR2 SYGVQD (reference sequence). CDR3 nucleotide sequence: TGCGCCAGCAGTATAACGAACACCGGGGAGCTGTTTTTT. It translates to CASSITNTGELFF.

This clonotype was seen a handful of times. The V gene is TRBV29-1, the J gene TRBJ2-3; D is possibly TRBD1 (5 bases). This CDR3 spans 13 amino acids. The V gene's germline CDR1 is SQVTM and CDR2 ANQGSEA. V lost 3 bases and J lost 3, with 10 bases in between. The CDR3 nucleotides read TGCAGCGTTGATGGGGCCGGGACAGATACGCAGTATTTT. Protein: CSVDGAGTDTQYF.

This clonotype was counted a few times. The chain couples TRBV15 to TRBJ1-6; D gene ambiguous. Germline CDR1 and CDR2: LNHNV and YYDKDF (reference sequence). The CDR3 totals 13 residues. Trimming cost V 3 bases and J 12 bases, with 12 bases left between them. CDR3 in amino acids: CATSRTPQGPLHF. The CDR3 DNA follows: TGTGCCACCAGCAGGACCCCCCAAGGACCCCTCCACTTT.

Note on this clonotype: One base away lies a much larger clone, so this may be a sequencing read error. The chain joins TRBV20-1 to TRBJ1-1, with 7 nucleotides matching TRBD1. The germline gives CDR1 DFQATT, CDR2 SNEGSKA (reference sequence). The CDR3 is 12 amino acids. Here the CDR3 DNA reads TGCAGTGCCAGGAGGGACAGCACTGTAGCTTTCTTT. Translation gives CSARRDSTVAFF.

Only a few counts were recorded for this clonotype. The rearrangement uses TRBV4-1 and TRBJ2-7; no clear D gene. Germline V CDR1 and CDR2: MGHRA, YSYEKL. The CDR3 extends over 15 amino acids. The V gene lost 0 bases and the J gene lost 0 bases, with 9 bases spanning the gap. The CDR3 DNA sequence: TGCGCCAGCAGCCAAGAAGGAGCAGTCTCCTACGAGCAGTACTTC. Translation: CASSQEGAVSYEQYF.

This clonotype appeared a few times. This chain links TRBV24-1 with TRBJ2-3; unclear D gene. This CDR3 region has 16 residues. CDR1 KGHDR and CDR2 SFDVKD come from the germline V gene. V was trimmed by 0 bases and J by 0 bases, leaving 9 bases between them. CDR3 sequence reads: CATSDLKQLSTDTQYF. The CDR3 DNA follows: TGTGCCACCAGTGATTTGAAGCAGCTAAGCACAGATACGCAGTATTTT.

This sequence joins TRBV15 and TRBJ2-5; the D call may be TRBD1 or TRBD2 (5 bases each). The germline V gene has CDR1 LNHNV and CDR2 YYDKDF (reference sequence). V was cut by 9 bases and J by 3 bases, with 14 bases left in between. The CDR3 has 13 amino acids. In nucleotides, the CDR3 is TGTGCCACGAGGGCAGGGTACGAAGAGACCCAGTACTTC. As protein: CATRAGYEETQYF.

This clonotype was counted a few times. CDR3 protein: CSVPGGSGTQYF. As DNA, the CDR3 is TGCAGCGTCCCCGGCGGCTCGGGGACCCAGTACTTC. The chain is built from TRBV29-1 and TRBJ2-5; no reliable D call. The germline CDR1 and CDR2 sequences are SQVTM and ANQGSEA. The length of the CDR3 is 12 residues. Trimming removed 6 bases at V and 7 bases at J, with 15 bases between.

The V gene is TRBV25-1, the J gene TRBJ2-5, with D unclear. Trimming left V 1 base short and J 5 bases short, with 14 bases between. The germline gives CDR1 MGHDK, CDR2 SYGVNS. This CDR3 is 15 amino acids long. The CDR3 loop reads CASSELIPGFETQYF. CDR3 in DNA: TGTGCCAGCAGTGAATTAATACCCGGGTTCGAGACCCAGTACTTC.

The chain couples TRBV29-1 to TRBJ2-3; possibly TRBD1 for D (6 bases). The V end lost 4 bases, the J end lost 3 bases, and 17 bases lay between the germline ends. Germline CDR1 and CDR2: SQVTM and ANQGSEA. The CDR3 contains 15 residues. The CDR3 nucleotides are TGCAGCGTTGTTTTAGACAGGACCAGAACAGATACGCAGTATTTT. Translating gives CSVVLDRTRTDTQYF.

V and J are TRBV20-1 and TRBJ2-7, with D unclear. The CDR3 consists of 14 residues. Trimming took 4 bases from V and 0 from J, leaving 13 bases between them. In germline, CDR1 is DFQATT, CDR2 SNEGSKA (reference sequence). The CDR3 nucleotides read TGCAGTGCTATGGGCAGCCATATCTCCTACGAGCAGTACTTC. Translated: CSAMGSHISYEQYF.

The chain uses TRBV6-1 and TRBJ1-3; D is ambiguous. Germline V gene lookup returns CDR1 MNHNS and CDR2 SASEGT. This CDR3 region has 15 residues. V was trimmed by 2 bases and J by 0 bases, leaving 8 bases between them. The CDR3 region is CASSESWYSGNTIYF. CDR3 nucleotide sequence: TGTGCCAGCAGTGAATCTTGGTACTCTGGAAACACCATATATTTT.

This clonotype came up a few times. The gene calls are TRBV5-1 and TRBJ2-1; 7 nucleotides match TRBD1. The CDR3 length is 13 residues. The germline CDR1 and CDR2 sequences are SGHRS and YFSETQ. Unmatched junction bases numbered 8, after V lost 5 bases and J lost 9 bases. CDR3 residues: CASSLPPGGEQFF. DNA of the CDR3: TGCGCCAGCAGTCTACCCCCAGGGGGTGAGCAGTTCTTC.

CDR3 nucleotide sequence: TGCGCCAGCAGCCGCCCGGGACAGGGAAAGGCAGATACGCAGTATTTT. It translates to CASSRPGQGKADTQYF. The chain joins TRBV5-1 to TRBJ2-3, with TRBD1 matching over 9 bases. V lost 4 bases and J lost 4; bases outside the gene matches: 10. Germline-derived CDR1 and CDR2 are SGHRS and YFSETQ. This CDR3 contains 16 residues.

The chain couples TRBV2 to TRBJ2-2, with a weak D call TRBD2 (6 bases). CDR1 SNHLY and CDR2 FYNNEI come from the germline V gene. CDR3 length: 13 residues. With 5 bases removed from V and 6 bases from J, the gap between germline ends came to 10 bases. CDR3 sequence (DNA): TGTGCCAGCAGTATTGGACTACCCGGGGAGCTGTTTTTT. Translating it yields CASSIGLPGELFF.

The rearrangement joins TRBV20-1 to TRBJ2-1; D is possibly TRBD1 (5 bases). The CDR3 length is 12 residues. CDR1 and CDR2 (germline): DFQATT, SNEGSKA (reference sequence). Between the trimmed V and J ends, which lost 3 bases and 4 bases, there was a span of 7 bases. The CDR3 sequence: CSASRVYNEQFF. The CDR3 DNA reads TGCAGTGCTAGCAGGGTGTACAATGAGCAGTTCTTC.

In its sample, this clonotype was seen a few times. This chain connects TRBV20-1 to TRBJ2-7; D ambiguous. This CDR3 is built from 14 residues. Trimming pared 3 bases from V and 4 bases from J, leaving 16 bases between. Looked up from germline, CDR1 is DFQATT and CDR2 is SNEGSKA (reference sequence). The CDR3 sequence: CSASVDARNYEQYF. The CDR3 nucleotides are TGCAGTGCTAGTGTGGACGCCCGAAATTACGAGCAGTACTTC.

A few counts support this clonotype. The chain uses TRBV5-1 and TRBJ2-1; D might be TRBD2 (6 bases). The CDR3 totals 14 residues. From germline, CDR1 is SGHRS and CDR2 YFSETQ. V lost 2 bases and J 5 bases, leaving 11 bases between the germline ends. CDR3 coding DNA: TGCGCCAGCAGCTTCTTCGGGAGCCACAATGAGCAGTTCTTC. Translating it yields CASSFFGSHNEQFF.

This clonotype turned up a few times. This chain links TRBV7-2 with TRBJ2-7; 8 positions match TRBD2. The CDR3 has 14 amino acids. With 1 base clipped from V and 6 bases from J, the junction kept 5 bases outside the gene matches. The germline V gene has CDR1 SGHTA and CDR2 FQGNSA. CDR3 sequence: CASSLGGRKSEQYF. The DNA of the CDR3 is TGTGCCAGCAGCTTAGGCGGGAGGAAGAGCGAGCAGTACTTC.

The CDR3 region has the DNA TGTGCCATCAGTGTAAGGGACAGGGGGGACTCTGGGGCCAACGTCCTGACTTTC. It translates to CAISVRDRGDSGANVLTF. The chain is built from TRBV10-3 and TRBJ2-6; 11 bases map to TRBD1. Germline CDR1 ENHRY, CDR2 SYGVKD. This CDR3 has 18 amino acids. Trimming took 4 bases from V and 0 from J; bases not matched to a gene: 5.

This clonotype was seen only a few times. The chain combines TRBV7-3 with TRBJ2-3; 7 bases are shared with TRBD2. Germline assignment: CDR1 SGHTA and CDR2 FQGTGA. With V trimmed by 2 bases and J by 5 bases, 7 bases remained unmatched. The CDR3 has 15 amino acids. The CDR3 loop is CASSLGTGGVDTQYF. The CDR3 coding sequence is TGTGCCAGCAGCTTAGGGACGGGGGGAGTAGATACGCAGTATTTT. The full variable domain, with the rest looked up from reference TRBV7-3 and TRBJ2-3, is GAGVSQTPSNKVTEKGKYVELRCDPISGHTALYWYRQSLGQGPEFLIYFQGTGAADDSGLPNDRFFAVRPEGSVSTLKIQRTERGDSAVYLCASSLGTGGVDTQYFGPGTRLTVL.